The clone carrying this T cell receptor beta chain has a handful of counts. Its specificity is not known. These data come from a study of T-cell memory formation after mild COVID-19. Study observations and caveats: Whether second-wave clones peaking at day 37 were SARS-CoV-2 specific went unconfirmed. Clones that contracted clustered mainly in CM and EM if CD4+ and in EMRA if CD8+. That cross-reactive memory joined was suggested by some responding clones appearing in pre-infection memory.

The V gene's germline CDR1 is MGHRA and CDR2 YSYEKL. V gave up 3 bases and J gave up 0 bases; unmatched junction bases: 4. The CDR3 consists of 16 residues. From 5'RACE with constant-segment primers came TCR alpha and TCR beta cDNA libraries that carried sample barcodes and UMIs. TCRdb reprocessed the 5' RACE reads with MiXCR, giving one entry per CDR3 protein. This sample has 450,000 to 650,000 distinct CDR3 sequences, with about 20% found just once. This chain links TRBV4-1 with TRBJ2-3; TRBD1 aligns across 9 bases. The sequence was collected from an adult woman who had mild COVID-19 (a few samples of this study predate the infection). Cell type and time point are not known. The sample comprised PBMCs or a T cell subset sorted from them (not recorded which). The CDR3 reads CASSQGGTGSTDTQYF. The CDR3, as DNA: TGCGCCAGCAGCCAGGGAGGGACAGGGAGCACAGATACGCAGTATTTT.